Presented here are 21 T cell receptor beta chains from one specimen sequenced in a study of neurological immune-mediated disorders. TCRdb re-called the 5' RACE reads with MiXCR, one entry per CDR3 protein. Of 15,000 to 25,000 distinct CDR3 sequences in the sample, 7.5% are singletons; the top ten hold around a sixth. The material sequenced was CD8+ T cells from blood. The receptors were gathered from a woman aged 25 to 39 with HTLV-1-associated myelopathy (HAM/TSP).

This clonotype was counted many times. This chain links TRBV5-6 with TRBJ2-3, with D perhaps assigned TRBD1 or TRBD2 (5 bases each). This CDR3 is 15 amino acids long. Per germline, CDR1 SGHDT and CDR2 YYEEEE. V was pared by 2 bases and J by 8 bases, with 18 bases between. CDR3 nucleotides: TGTGCCAGCAGCTTCGGCCTGGGGGAAGTGGGTACGCAGTATTTT. Its translation is CASSFGLGEVGTQYF.

This clonotype was observed at least ten times. The chain carries TRBV11-2 and TRBJ2-1; 10 bases are a match to TRBD2. J lost 5 bases, V lost 5 bases, and 15 bases had no gene match. CDR3 length equals 18 residues. The germline CDR1 and CDR2 sequences are SGHAT and FQNNGV. The CDR3 region is CASSRNTPSGGAHNEQFF. The DNA for the CDR3 is TGTGCCAGCAGCCGCAACACTCCAAGCGGGGGGGCCCACAATGAGCAGTTCTTC.

This clonotype was observed at least ten times. The chain is built from TRBV20-1 and TRBJ2-1; D is possibly TRBD2 (7 bases). This CDR3 is 17 amino acids long. V was shortened by 0 bases and J by 5 bases, with 20 bases between the two germline ends. Germline-derived CDR1 and CDR2 are DFQATT and SNEGSKA (reference sequence). This CDR3 reads CSARDVLGGVRNNEQFF. The CDR3 DNA reads TGCAGTGCTAGAGATGTCTTAGGGGGGGTAAGAAACAATGAGCAGTTCTTC.

Ten or more counts support this clonotype. The chain is built from TRBV9 and TRBJ2-6; D remains ambiguous. V was shortened by 0 bases and J by 2 bases, with 12 bases between the two germline ends. CDR3 length: 17 residues. Germline V gene lookup returns CDR1 SGDLS and CDR2 YYNGEE. CDR3 sequence: CASSVAHIPAGANVLTF. Written as DNA, the CDR3 is TGTGCCAGCAGCGTAGCCCACATCCCGGCTGGGGCCAACGTCCTGACTTTC.

This clonotype was seen ten or more times. This CDR3 reads CASSYQGHYAGGPYEQFF. The CDR3 coding sequence is TGTGCCAGCAGCTACCAAGGTCACTACGCGGGGGGGCCCTATGAGCAGTTCTTC. This chain connects TRBV11-2 to TRBJ2-1; 9 bases align to TRBD2. The CDR3 runs 18 residues. Germline V CDR1 and CDR2: SGHAT, FQNNGV. The V segment lost 4 bases and the J segment 8 bases; nucleotides outside the gene matches: 18.

This clonotype appeared many times. The chain employs TRBV19 and TRBJ1-1; maybe TRBD1 (5 bases). The V gene lost 9 bases and the J gene lost 1 base, with 18 bases spanning the gap. The CDR3 runs 15 residues. CDR1 and CDR2 (germline): LNHDA, SQIVND (reference sequence). The CDR3 coding sequence is TGTGCCAGCTGGGGGGTGGGATCTTCGAACACTGAAGCTTTCTTT. Its translation: CASWGVGSSNTEAFF.

In this sample, this clonotype is medium-sized. The chain joins TRBV5-1 to TRBJ2-7, with D possibly matching TRBD1 (5 bases). The CDR3 runs 15 residues. Between the trimmed V and J ends, which lost 1 base and 2 bases, there was a span of 13 bases. Germline-derived CDR1 and CDR2 are SGHRS and YFSETQ. The chain's CDR3 is CASSLSQGLTYEQYF. Written as DNA, the CDR3 is TGCGCCAGCAGCTTGTCGCAGGGTTTAACCTACGAGCAGTACTTC.

This clonotype was seen at least ten times. The chain uses TRBV18 and TRBJ1-1, with D tentatively TRBD1 (6 bases). The CDR3 extends over 16 amino acids. The V and J ends lost 6 bases and 0 bases respectively, with 17 bases between them. Germline assignment: CDR1 KGHSH and CDR2 LQKENI. CDR3 loop: CASSGGGGPLNTEAFF. CDR3 DNA: TGTGCCAGCTCGGGAGGGGGGGGCCCCTTGAACACTGAAGCTTTCTTT.

Many counts were recorded for this clonotype. The chain has TRBV4-2 and TRBJ1-1; the D is unclear. V was pared by 4 bases and J by 3 bases, with 9 bases between. The CDR3 sequence is 13 residues long. Germline V gene lookup returns CDR1 LGHNA and CDR2 YNFKEQ. CDR3 in amino acids: CASSLGQDTEAFF. For the CDR3, the DNA is TGTGCCAGCAGCCTTGGTCAGGACACTGAAGCTTTCTTT.

In this sample, this clonotype turned up many times. The rearrangement links TRBV20-1 to TRBJ2-1; D possibly uses TRBD1 or TRBD2 (5 bases each). Per germline, CDR1 DFQATT and CDR2 SNEGSKA (reference sequence). This CDR3 has 14 amino acids. V lost 7 bases, J lost 3 bases, and 16 bases lay in between. This CDR3 is CSVAEQGDYNEQFF. The CDR3 nucleotides read TGCAGTGTGGCAGAGCAGGGAGACTACAATGAGCAGTTCTTC.

This clonotype was observed at least ten times. The chain employs TRBV7-9 and TRBJ2-3; D is perhaps TRBD1 or TRBD2 (5 bases each). The CDR3 runs 16 residues. Trimming removed 4 bases from V and 0 bases from J, with 14 bases in between. Per germline, CDR1 SEHNR and CDR2 FQNEAQ (reference sequence). The CDR3 DNA sequence: TGTGCCAGCAGCTCCCCCGGGACCCAGAGCACAGATACGCAGTATTTT. Protein sequence: CASSSPGTQSTDTQYF.

This clonotype was detected many times. The rearrangement joins TRBV29-1 to TRBJ1-4, with 7 bases lining up with TRBD1. Trimming removed 6 bases from V and 7 bases from J; junction bases left unmatched: 8. The CDR3 has 13 residues. Germline V CDR1 and CDR2: SQVTM, ANQGSEA. The CDR3 is CSVIRQGSEKLFF. The CDR3 DNA is TGCAGCGTGATTCGACAGGGAAGTGAAAAACTGTTTTTT.

This clonotype rates as medium-sized. The chain has TRBV29-1 and TRBJ2-7, with TRBD2 as a possible D gene (5 bases). The germline V gene has CDR1 SQVTM and CDR2 ANQGSEA. The CDR3 spans 13 residues. V lost 3 bases, J lost 0 bases, and 9 bases lay in between. CDR3 loop: CSVDGGPSYEQYF. The CDR3 DNA reads as TGCAGCGTTGACGGCGGGCCCTCCTACGAGCAGTACTTC.

This clonotype was counted at least ten times. This sequence joins TRBV5-5 and TRBJ1-1, with D perhaps TRBD1 (5 bases). V was pared by 4 bases and J by 5 bases, with 24 bases between. The CDR3 runs 17 residues. CDR1 is SGHKS and CDR2 is YYEKEE in the germline V gene (reference sequence). CDR3 in DNA: TGTGCCAGCAGCCGTAATAGTAGGCTTGGACACTCAACTGAAGCTTTCTTT. This encodes CASSRNSRLGHSTEAFF. Drawing the rest from reference TRBV5-5 and TRBJ1-1, the complete variable domain is DAGVTQSPTHLIKTRGQQVTLRCSPISGHKSVSWYQQVLGQGPQFIFQYYEKEERGRGNFPDRFSARQFPNYSSELNVNALLLGDSALYLCASSRNSRLGHSTEAFFGQGTRLTVV.

This clonotype was recorded at least ten times. This chain joins TRBV7-9 and TRBJ2-5, with D unresolved. In germline, CDR1 is SEHNR, CDR2 FQNEAQ (reference sequence). Trimming cost V 3 bases and J 7 bases, with 15 bases left between them. There are 14 residues in the CDR3. CDR3 amino acids: CASSLADATVTQYF. For the CDR3, the DNA is TGTGCCAGCAGCTTGGCGGATGCGACTGTGACCCAGTACTTC. Supplemented by reference TRBV7-9 and TRBJ2-5, the full variable domain reads DTGVSQNPRHKITKRGQNVTFRCDPISEHNRLYWYRQTLGQGPEFLTYFQNEAQLEKSRLLSDRFSAERPKGSFSTLEIQRTEQGDSAMYLCASSLADATVTQYFGPGTRLLVL.

This clonotype was counted at least ten times. The DNA for the CDR3 is TGTGCTAGTGGTTTGGTACTTTTCGAAGCTTTCTTT. Translated: CASGLVLFEAFF. J is TRBJ1-1 and V is TRBV12-5; D unclear. Looked up from germline, CDR1 is LGHNT and CDR2 is FRNRAP. The CDR3 is 12 residues long. Trimming cost V 0 bases and J 8 bases, with 7 bases left between them.

This clonotype was counted at least ten times. The DNA for the CDR3 is TGTGCCAGCAGCGTAGGAGCGTCGACAGATACGCAGTATTTT. Translated, it gives CASSVGASTDTQYF. The V call is TRBV9, the J call TRBJ2-3; D is undetermined. Trimming took off 0 bases at V and 3 bases at J, with 8 bases between the two ends. Germline-derived CDR1 and CDR2 are SGDLS and YYNGEE. CDR3 length: 14 amino acids.

This clonotype has ten or more counts. The rearrangement uses TRBV20-1 and TRBJ1-2; possible D gene TRBD1, 5 bases. The CDR3 is made up of 13 amino acids. V was clipped by 3 bases and J by 2 bases, with 10 bases between them. The germline V gene has CDR1 DFQATT and CDR2 SNEGSKA (reference sequence). The DNA for the CDR3 is TGCAGTGCTAGGGGGGACTTCAACTATGGCTACACCTTC. Translating it yields CSARGDFNYGYTF.

By share of the sample, this clonotype is medium-sized. The V and J genes are TRBV4-2 and TRBJ2-7; 9 nucleotides line up with TRBD1. The CDR3 extends over 15 amino acids. The germline CDR1 and CDR2 sequences are LGHNA and YNFKEQ. Trimming cost V 1 base and J 3 bases; bases outside gene matches: 4. The DNA for the CDR3 is TGTGCCAGCAGCCAAGGACAGGGGGAAGTCTACGAGCAGTACTTC. It specifies CASSQGQGEVYEQYF.

There are many counts of this clonotype. The gene calls are TRBV20-1 and TRBJ2-7; weak D call: TRBD2 (5 bases). CDR1 and CDR2 from the germline V gene are DFQATT and SNEGSKA (reference sequence). Trimming took off 2 bases at V and 3 bases at J, with 8 bases between the two ends. This CDR3 has 12 residues. The CDR3 DNA reads TGCAGTGCTAGACTTCGGGACTACGAGCAGTACTTC. This gives the protein CSARLRDYEQYF.

This clonotype occurred many times. The V call is TRBV7-8, the J call TRBJ1-4; unclear D gene. This CDR3 is 16 amino acids long. Per the germline V gene, CDR1 is SGHVS and CDR2 is FQNEAQ. V gave up 1 base and J gave up 3 bases, with 12 bases separating them. This chain's CDR3 is CASSLGFLQPNEKLFF. CDR3 coding DNA: TGTGCCAGCAGCTTAGGATTTCTGCAGCCTAATGAAAAACTGTTTTTT.